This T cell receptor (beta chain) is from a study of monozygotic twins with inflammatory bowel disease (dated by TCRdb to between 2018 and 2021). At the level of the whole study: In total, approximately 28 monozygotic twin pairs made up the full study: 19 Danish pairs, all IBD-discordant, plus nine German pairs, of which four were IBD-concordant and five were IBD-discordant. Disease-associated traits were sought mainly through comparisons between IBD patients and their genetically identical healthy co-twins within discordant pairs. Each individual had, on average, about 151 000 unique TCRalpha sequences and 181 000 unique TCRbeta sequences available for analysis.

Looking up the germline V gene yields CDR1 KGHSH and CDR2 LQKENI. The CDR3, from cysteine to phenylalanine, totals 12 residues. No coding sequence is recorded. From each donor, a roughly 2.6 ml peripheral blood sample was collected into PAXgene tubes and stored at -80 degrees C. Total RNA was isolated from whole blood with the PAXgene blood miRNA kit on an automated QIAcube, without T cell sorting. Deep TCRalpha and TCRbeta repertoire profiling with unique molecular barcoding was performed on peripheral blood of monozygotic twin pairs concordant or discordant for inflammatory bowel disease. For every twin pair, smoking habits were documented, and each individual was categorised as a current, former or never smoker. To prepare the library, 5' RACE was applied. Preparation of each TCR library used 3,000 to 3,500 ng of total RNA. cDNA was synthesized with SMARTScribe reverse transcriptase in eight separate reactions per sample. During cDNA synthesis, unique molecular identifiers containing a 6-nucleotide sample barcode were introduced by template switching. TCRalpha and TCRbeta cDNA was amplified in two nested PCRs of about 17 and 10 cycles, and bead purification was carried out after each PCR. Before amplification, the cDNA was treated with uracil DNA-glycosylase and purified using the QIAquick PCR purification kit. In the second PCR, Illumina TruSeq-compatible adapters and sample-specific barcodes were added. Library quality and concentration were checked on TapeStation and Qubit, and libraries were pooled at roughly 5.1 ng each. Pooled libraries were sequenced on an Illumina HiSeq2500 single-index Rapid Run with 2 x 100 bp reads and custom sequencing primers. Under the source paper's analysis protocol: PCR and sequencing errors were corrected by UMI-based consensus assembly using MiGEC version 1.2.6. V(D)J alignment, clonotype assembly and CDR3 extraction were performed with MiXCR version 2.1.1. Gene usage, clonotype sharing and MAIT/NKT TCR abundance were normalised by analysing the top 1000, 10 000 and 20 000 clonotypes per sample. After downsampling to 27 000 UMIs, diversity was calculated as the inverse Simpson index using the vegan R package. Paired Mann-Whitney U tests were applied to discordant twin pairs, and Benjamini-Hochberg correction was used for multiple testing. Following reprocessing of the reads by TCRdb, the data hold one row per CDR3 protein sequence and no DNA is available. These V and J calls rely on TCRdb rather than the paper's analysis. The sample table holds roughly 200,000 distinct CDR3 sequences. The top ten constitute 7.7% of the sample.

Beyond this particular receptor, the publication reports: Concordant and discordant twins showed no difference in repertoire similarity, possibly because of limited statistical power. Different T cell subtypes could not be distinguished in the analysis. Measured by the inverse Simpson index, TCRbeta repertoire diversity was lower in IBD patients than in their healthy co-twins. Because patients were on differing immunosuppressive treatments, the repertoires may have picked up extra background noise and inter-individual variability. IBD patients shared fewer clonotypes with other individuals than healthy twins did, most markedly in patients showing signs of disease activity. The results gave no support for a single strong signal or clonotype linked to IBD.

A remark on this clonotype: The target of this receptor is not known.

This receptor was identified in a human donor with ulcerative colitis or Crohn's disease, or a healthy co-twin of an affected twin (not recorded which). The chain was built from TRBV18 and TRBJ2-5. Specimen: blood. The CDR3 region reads CASSRYQETQYF.